Listed here is a single T cell receptor beta chain. This sample is part of a study of blood T cell dynamics during melanoma immunotherapy. Study-level information: Patients with metastatic melanoma got pembrolizumab or nivolumab-ipilimumab as first-line care.

DNA loading was fixed at approximately 350 ng for all bulk PBMC samples. Data came from immunoSEQ multiplex PCR; TCRdb stores just in-frame clones and leaves some out. The sample records more than 12,000 clones, about 90% being singletons. Noted time point: week 3, after first cycle of checkpoint inhibitor. Patients with prior systemic cancer treatment, concomitant immunosuppressants, or other active malignancies were excluded. This clonotype was sampled from a human donor with melanoma. The sample in question was blood, obtained from a patient treated with checkpoint blockade.

The CDR3 coding sequence is TGTGCCAGCCATGGACAGACCCTTTCTTCGGCCCTCCACTTT. Translating it yields CASHGQTLSSALHF. This chain links TRBV6-1 with TRBJ1-6; D is perhaps TRBD1 (6 bases). V dropped 8 bases and J dropped 14 bases, with 22 bases sitting between them. Germline-derived CDR1 and CDR2 are MNHNS and SASEGT. This CDR3 spans 14 amino acids.